This T cell receptor (beta chain) comes out of a study of OX40 agonist ivuxolimab in advanced cancers. Repertoires were generated with immunoSEQ multiplex PCR, while TCRdb's copy carries only in-frame clones and drops some. The table includes about 17,000 clones, about 88% detected once. The receptor's source is an adult with an advanced solid tumor such as melanoma, head and neck, liver or kidney cancer. The sequenced sample was CD4+ or CD8+ T cells sorted from blood, obtained in a trial of the OX40 agonist ivuxolimab.

The chain's CDR3 is CASSGPRGPGAEAFF. The CDR3 coding sequence is TGTGCCAGCAGCGGACCCAGGGGGCCAGGGGCTGAAGCTTTCTTT. V is TRBV9 and J is TRBJ1-1; 8 nucleotides align to TRBD1. The V gene's germline CDR1 is SGDLS and CDR2 YYNGEE. The CDR3 consists of 15 residues. V lost 3 bases to trimming and J lost 6 bases; unmatched junction nucleotides: 10.